These 32 T cell receptor beta chains originate from one sample sequenced in a study of identical twins. TCRdb reanalysed the 5' RACE reads using MiXCR and keeps one entry per CDR3 protein. The sample lists roughly 750,000 distinct CDR3 sequences; 21% were seen once. These data were also filed under a second study, of T cells expressing NK-cell markers.

Sequencing was performed on PBMCs. The receptors here all came from a woman aged 18-35 years in good health.

The chain is built from TRBV20-1 and TRBJ2-2; TRBD2 agrees at 7 bases. This CDR3 region has 14 residues. Germline CDR1 reads DFQATT; CDR2 reads SNEGSKA (reference sequence). The V gene end was trimmed by 5 bases and the J gene end by 3 bases; junction bases not matched to a gene: 6. CDR3 sequence (DNA): TGCAGTGCTTTAACTAGCGAACACACCGGGGAGCTGTTTTTT. This encodes CSALTSEHTGELFF.

This clonotype was counted only a few times. The genes are TRBV18 and TRBJ2-3; D gene uncertain. Between the trimmed V and J ends, which lost 2 bases and 8 bases, there was a span of 20 bases. The CDR3 is 16 amino acids. Germline V gene sequence: CDR1 KGHSH, CDR2 LQKENI. The CDR3 loop reads CASSPERPGDGVTQYF. In nucleotides, the CDR3 is TGTGCCAGCTCACCAGAGAGGCCCGGCGATGGAGTTACGCAGTATTTT.

This clonotype has just a few counts. This chain uses TRBV20-1 with TRBJ2-1, with TRBD2 matching over 7 bases. Germline trimming cut 5 bases from V and 5 bases from J; bases unmatched to any gene: 9. In germline, CDR1 is DFQATT, CDR2 SNEGSKA (reference sequence). This CDR3 comprises 14 residues. The CDR3 DNA is TGCAGTGCTTGGGACCGGGAGGCTAACAATGAGCAGTTCTTC. It codes for CSAWDREANNEQFF.

This clonotype was seen a handful of times. J is TRBJ2-7 and V is TRBV5-1; D is perhaps TRBD2 (5 bases). Looked up from germline, CDR1 is SGHRS and CDR2 is YFSETQ. CDR3 size: 12 residues. The ends were cut back, 0 bases at V and 7 bases at J, with 8 bases in the middle. CDR3 region: CASSLDQREQYF. The CDR3 DNA reads TGCGCCAGCAGCTTGGATCAGCGGGAGCAGTACTTC.

This clonotype showed up just a few times. V usage is TRBV28 and J usage is TRBJ1-6; D gene ambiguous. V gave up 3 bases and J gave up 3 bases, with 12 bases separating them. Germline V gene lookup returns CDR1 MDHEN and CDR2 SYDVKM. The CDR3 is 16 amino acids. The CDR3 DNA reads TGTGCCAGCAGTTTCAGGAGGGCTCACTATAATTCACCCCTCCACTTT. Amino acid sequence: CASSFRRAHYNSPLHF.

In this sample, this clonotype turned up a few times. CDR3: CSVGTSGQETQYF. DNA of the CDR3: TGCAGCGTTGGGACTAGCGGGCAAGAGACCCAGTACTTC. This sequence joins TRBV29-1 and TRBJ2-5, with 11 bases lining up with TRBD2. V shed 4 bases, J shed 2 bases, and the junction held 0 bases outside the gene matches. The CDR3 runs 13 residues. Germline CDR1 SQVTM, CDR2 ANQGSEA. Full variable domain (rest looked up from reference TRBV29-1 and TRBJ2-5): SAVISQKPSRDICQRGTSLTIQCQVDSQVTMMFWYRQQPGQSLTLIATANQGSEATYESGFVIDKFPISRPNLTFSTLTVSNMSPEDSSIYLCSVGTSGQETQYFGPGTRLLVL.

The V and J genes are TRBV7-9 and TRBJ1-2, with D maybe TRBD1 (5 bases). Trimming cost V 2 bases and J 8 bases, with 9 bases left between them. Germline CDR1 is SEHNR and CDR2 is FQNEAQ (reference sequence). There are 12 residues in the CDR3. The CDR3 DNA reads as TGTGCCAGCAGCTTACAGGGTTGGGGCTACACCTTC. Translating gives CASSLQGWGYTF.

This chain uses TRBV15 with TRBJ2-3; 14 positions match TRBD2. The CDR3 runs 17 residues. The V and J ends lost 1 base and 4 bases, in that order; junction bases with no gene match: 4. CDR1 and CDR2 (germline): LNHNV, YYDKDF (reference sequence). This chain's CDR3 is CATSRAPTSGGADTQYF. CDR3 sequence (DNA): TGTGCCACCAGCAGAGCGCCGACTAGCGGGGGGGCAGATACGCAGTATTTT.

The chain links TRBV20-1 to TRBJ1-1, with D unresolved. The CDR3 loop spans 15 amino acids. Germline V lookup: CDR1 DFQATT, CDR2 SNEGSKA (reference sequence). V was shortened by 3 bases and J by 5 bases, with 19 bases between the two germline ends. CDR3 sequence (DNA): TGCAGTGCTAGGCCCTCCCTGTCGGGATGGACTGAAGCTTTCTTT. Translation gives CSARPSLSGWTEAFF.

The chain couples TRBV6-2 or TRBV6-3 to TRBJ2-2; D is undetermined. Deletions cut 6 bases from V and 4 bases from J, with 15 bases between. This CDR3 has 15 residues. Germline CDR1 reads MNHEY; CDR2 reads SVGEGT. CDR3 protein: CASSIAPPGTGELFF. For the CDR3, the DNA is TGTGCCAGCAGCATAGCTCCCCCCGGCACCGGGGAGCTGTTTTTT.

This clonotype was found a few times. The rearrangement links TRBV7-8 to TRBJ1-1; D gene ambiguous. The CDR3 has 17 amino acids. V was shortened by 5 bases and J by 3 bases, with 22 bases between the two germline ends. Per the germline V gene, CDR1 is SGHVS and CDR2 is FQNEAQ. CDR3 nucleotide sequence: TGTGCCAGCAGCACCACACTAGCCGCTGATGGAGACACTGAAGCTTTCTTT. Translated, it gives CASSTTLAADGDTEAFF.

V is TRBV12-3 or TRBV12-4 and J is TRBJ2-2; the D is unclear. The CDR3 spans 14 residues. Trimming left V 3 bases short and J 3 bases short, with 8 bases between. The CDR3 spells CASSFEWDTGELFF. The CDR3 DNA reads as TGTGCCAGCAGTTTCGAGTGGGACACCGGGGAGCTGTTTTTT.

This clonotype was detected ten times or more. The rearrangement links TRBV15 to TRBJ1-6, with no clear D. The length of the CDR3 is 15 residues. CDR1 is LNHNV, CDR2 YYDKDF, per germline (reference sequence). The ends were cut back, 6 bases at V and 10 bases at J, with 19 bases in the middle. For the CDR3, the DNA is TGTGCCACCAGAAATCACGGGGAGGGAGAATCACCCCTCCACTTT. Translation: CATRNHGEGESPLHF.

V usage is TRBV18 and J usage is TRBJ2-1; TRBD2 matches 14 bases. The CDR3 runs to 16 residues. Germline values: CDR1 KGHSH, CDR2 LQKENI. J gave up 5 bases and V 3 bases, and 3 bases lay outside the gene matches. CDR3 nucleotide sequence: TGTGCCAGCTCACCTAGGGGACTAGCGGGAGACAATGAGCAGTTCTTC. This gives the protein CASSPRGLAGDNEQFF.

This clonotype was picked up a small number of times. V is TRBV6-2 or TRBV6-3 and J is TRBJ2-7; 12 bases are a match to TRBD2. Unmatched junction bases numbered 8, after V lost 6 bases and J lost 2 bases. CDR3 length equals 16 residues. From germline, CDR1 is MNHEY and CDR2 SVGEGT. CDR3 amino acids: CASRRSSGRATYEQYF. In DNA form, the CDR3 reads TGTGCCAGCAGGCGATCTAGCGGGAGGGCCACCTACGAGCAGTACTTC.

This sequence joins TRBV6-5 and TRBJ1-2; D is perhaps TRBD1 (5 bases). V shed 0 bases and J shed 2 bases, with 10 bases lying between them. The CDR3 is 15 amino acids. From germline, CDR1 is MNHEY and CDR2 SVGAGI. Here the CDR3 reads CASSYSMWGNYGYTF. DNA for the CDR3: TGTGCCAGCAGTTACTCGATGTGGGGGAACTATGGCTACACCTTC.

This clonotype was counted many times. The rearrangement links TRBV29-1 to TRBJ2-4; no firm D call. CDR3 size: 14 residues. Germline V gives CDR1 SQVTM, CDR2 ANQGSEA. The V gene lost 7 bases and the J gene lost 3 bases, with 16 bases spanning the gap. The CDR3 loop reads CSATPGLVKNIQYF. The CDR3 DNA is TGCAGCGCCACCCCCGGTTTAGTCAAAAACATTCAGTACTTC.

The rearrangement uses TRBV3-1 and TRBJ2-3; the D gene is possibly TRBD1 (6 bases). The CDR3 runs to 16 residues. Germline loops: CDR1 LGHDT, CDR2 YNNKEL (reference sequence). Trimming stripped 4 bases from V and 4 bases from J, with 18 bases between. In DNA form, the CDR3 reads TGTGCCAGCAGCCGCATAACAGGGTTCGATGCAGATACGCAGTATTTT. Translation: CASSRITGFDADTQYF.

The gene calls are TRBV9 and TRBJ2-7; D could derive from TRBD1 or TRBD2 (5 bases each). CDR1 and CDR2 (germline): SGDLS, YYNGEE. This CDR3 has 14 amino acids. With 4 bases removed from V and 3 bases from J, the gap between germline ends came to 14 bases. In DNA form, the CDR3 reads TGTGCCAGCAGCCCCGGGGACCGGAACTACGAGCAGTACTTC. This sequence encodes CASSPGDRNYEQYF.

V gene TRBV28 combines with J gene TRBJ1-6; possible D gene TRBD1, 5 bases. The CDR3 is 14 residues long. The V and J ends lost 6 bases and 10 bases respectively, with 16 bases between them. Germline V gene sequence: CDR1 MDHEN, CDR2 SYDVKM. DNA of the CDR3: TGTGCCAGCAGCCCTAACGGGGGTCACTCACCCCTCCACTTT. Its translation: CASSPNGGHSPLHF.

Comments on this clonotype: One junction end does not reproduce the germline sequence, and a read error may be involved. The chain recombines TRBV20-1 with TRBJ2-7, with 8 bases identical to TRBD2. The CDR3 sequence is 17 residues long. CDR1 is DFQATT, CDR2 SNEGSKA, per germline (reference sequence). The CDR3: CCARDPLAVVNPYEQYF. The CDR3 bases are TGCTGTGCTAGAGATCCACTAGCGGTAGTAAACCCCTACGAGCAGTACTTC.

V gene TRBV29-1 combines with J gene TRBJ2-2; no reliable D call. Germline values: CDR1 SQVTM, CDR2 ANQGSEA. V was shortened by 6 bases and J by 3 bases, with 11 bases between the two germline ends. The CDR3 consists of 13 residues. CDR3 amino acids: CSVVEYYTGELFF. The CDR3 DNA is TGCAGCGTCGTCGAGTATTACACCGGGGAGCTGTTTTTT.

This clonotype was seen many times. The rearrangement uses TRBV29-1 and TRBJ1-1; maybe TRBD1 (6 bases). The CDR3 consists of 13 residues. In germline, CDR1 is SQVTM, CDR2 ANQGSEA. V lost 4 bases, J lost 6 bases, and 15 bases lay in between. CDR3 coding DNA: TGCAGCGTTGGGAGGAGACAGGAGGCTGAAGCTTTCTTT. Translated, it gives CSVGRRQEAEAFF. The full variable domain, completed using reference TRBV29-1 and TRBJ1-1, is SAVISQKPSRDICQRGTSLTIQCQVDSQVTMMFWYRQQPGQSLTLIATANQGSEATYESGFVIDKFPISRPNLTFSTLTVSNMSPEDSSIYLCSVGRRQEAEAFFGQGTRLTVV.

This clonotype appeared a few times. The rearrangement joins TRBV27 to TRBJ2-6; either TRBD1 or TRBD2 may fit D (5 bases each). Germline V gene sequence: CDR1 MNHEY, CDR2 SMNVEV (reference sequence). V was clipped by 3 bases and J by 16 bases, with 13 bases between them. The CDR3 is 12 residues long. The CDR3 coding sequence is TGTGCCAGCAGTTTCCAGGGACCCCCGCTGACTTTC. Its translation: CASSFQGPPLTF.

This clonotype was seen a handful of times. The J gene is TRBJ2-7, the V gene TRBV10-3; the match to TRBD1 covers 9 bases. Germline CDR1 and CDR2: ENHRY and SYGVKD. Losses at the gene ends were 6 bases for V and 2 bases for J; bases not matched to a gene: 8. This CDR3 has 15 amino acids. The CDR3 sequence is CAISDPGQGAYEQYF. In DNA, the CDR3 is TGTGCCATCAGCGACCCGGGACAGGGAGCCTACGAGCAGTACTTC.

This clonotype was counted between two and nine times. The gene calls are TRBV6-5 and TRBJ2-5; possibly TRBD2 for D (5 bases). Germline V gene data show CDR1 as MNHEY and CDR2 as SVGAGI. Deletions cut 10 bases from V and 5 bases from J, with 11 bases between. The CDR3 contains 11 residues. CDR3 amino acids: CATHRGETQYF. The CDR3 nucleotides are TGTGCCACTCACCGAGGGGAGACCCAGTACTTC.

This clonotype was picked up a small number of times. The CDR3 DNA is TGTGCCAGCAGCTCCCCCCGGGGGGGGTCTCGTGAAAAACTGTTTTTT. Its translation is CASSSPRGGSREKLFF. The genes are TRBV7-2 and TRBJ1-4; possibly TRBD1 for D (5 bases). Germline loops: CDR1 SGHTA, CDR2 FQGNSA. Trimming removed 4 bases at V and 7 bases at J, with 19 bases between. This CDR3 has 16 amino acids.

As regards this clonotype: A much more abundant neighbour one base away suggests this may be a read error. V gene TRBV5-1 combines with J gene TRBJ2-2, with D possibly TRBD1 on 6 matching bases. V was clipped by 1 base and J by 0 bases, with 7 bases between them. The CDR3 loop spans 15 amino acids. CDR1 is SGHRS, CDR2 YFSETQ, per germline. The CDR3 nucleotides are TGCGCCAGCAGCTTGACAGGGTCGAACACCGGGGAGCTGTTTTTT. Translation gives CASSLTGSNTGELFF.

J is TRBJ1-1 and V is TRBV6-1; a weak D match, TRBD1 (6 bases). V gave up 10 bases and J gave up 3 bases, with 15 bases separating them. The length of the CDR3 is 13 residues. The germline CDR1 and CDR2 sequences are MNHNS and SASEGT. This CDR3 reads CAITTGLYTEAFF. The CDR3 DNA sequence: TGTGCCATCACGACAGGCCTTTACACTGAAGCTTTCTTT.

There are a few counts of this clonotype. V usage is TRBV5-1 and J usage is TRBJ2-2, with 8 bases that match TRBD1. With 3 bases clipped from V and 7 bases from J, the junction kept 8 bases outside the gene matches. This CDR3 has 15 residues. Germline V gives CDR1 SGHRS, CDR2 YFSETQ. CDR3 amino acids: CASSSPGQDGGELFF. CDR3 bases: TGCGCCAGCAGCTCACCGGGACAGGATGGCGGGGAGCTGTTTTTT.

The chain is built from TRBV5-1 and TRBJ2-7; D may be TRBD2 (5 bases). This CDR3 has 17 amino acids. Germline V lookup: CDR1 SGHRS, CDR2 YFSETQ. Between the trimmed V and J ends, which lost 0 bases and 2 bases, there was a span of 18 bases. CDR3 coding DNA: TGCGCCAGCAGCTTGGGCGTCGGAGGTAATTTAGCCTACGAGCAGTACTTC. This sequence encodes CASSLGVGGNLAYEQYF.

The V gene is TRBV4-1, the J gene TRBJ2-4; no reliable D call. Looked up from germline, CDR1 is MGHRA and CDR2 is YSYEKL. CDR3 length: 16 residues. The ends were cut back, 0 bases at V and 4 bases at J, with 13 bases in the middle. This CDR3 is CASSQDISSQKNIQYF. In nucleotides, the CDR3 is TGCGCCAGCAGCCAAGATATATCCTCTCAAAAAAACATTCAGTACTTC.